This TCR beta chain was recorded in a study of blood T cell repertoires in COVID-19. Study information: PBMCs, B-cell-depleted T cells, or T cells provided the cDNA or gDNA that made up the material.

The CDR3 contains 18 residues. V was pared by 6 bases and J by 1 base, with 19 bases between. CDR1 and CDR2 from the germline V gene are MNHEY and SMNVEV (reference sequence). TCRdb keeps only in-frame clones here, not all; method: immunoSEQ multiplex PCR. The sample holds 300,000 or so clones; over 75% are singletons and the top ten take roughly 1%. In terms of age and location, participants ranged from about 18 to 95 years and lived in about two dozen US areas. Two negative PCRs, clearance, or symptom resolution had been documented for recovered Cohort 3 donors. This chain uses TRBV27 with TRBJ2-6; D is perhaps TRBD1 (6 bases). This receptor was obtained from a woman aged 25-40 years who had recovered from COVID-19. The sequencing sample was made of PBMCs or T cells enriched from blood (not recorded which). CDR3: CASRNIGLTGSGANVLTF. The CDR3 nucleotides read TGTGCCAGCAGAAACATTGGCCTTACAGGGTCTGGGGCCAACGTCCTGACTTTC.